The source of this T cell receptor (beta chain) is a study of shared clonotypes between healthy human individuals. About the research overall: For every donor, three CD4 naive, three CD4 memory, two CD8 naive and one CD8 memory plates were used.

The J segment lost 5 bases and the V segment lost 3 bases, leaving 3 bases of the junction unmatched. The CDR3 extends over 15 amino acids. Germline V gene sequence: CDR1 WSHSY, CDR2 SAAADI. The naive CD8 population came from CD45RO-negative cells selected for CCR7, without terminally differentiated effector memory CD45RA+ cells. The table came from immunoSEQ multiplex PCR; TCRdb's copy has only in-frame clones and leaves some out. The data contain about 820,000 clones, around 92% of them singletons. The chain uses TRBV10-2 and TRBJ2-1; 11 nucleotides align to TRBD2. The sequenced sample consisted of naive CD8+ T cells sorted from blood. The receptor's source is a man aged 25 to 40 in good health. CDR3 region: CASSDSGRAHNEQFF. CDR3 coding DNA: TGCGCCAGCAGTGATAGCGGGAGGGCTCACAATGAGCAGTTCTTC.